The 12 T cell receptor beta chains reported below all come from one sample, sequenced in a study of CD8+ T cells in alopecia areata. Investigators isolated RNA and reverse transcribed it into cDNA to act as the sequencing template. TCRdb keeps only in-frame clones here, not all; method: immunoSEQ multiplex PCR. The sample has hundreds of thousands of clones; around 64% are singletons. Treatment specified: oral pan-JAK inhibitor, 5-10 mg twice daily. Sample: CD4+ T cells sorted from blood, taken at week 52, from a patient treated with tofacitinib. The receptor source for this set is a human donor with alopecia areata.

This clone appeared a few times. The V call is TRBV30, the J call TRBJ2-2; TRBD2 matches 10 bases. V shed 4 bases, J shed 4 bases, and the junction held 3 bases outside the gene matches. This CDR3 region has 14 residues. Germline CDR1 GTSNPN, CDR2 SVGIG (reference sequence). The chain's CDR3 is CAWKASGGTGELFF. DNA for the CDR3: TGTGCCTGGAAGGCTAGCGGGGGCACCGGGGAGCTGTTTTTT.

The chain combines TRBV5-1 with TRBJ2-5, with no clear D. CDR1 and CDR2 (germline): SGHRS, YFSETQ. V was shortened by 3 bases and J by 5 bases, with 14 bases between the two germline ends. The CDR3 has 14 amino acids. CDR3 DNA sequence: TGCGCCAGCAGCTCGGCCTGGGATCAGGAGACCCAGTACTTC. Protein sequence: CASSSAWDQETQYF.

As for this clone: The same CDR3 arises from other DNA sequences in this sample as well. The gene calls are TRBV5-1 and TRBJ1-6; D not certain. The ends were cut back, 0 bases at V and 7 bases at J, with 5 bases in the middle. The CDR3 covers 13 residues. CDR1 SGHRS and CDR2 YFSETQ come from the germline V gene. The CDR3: CASSLGENSPLHF. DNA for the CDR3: TGCGCCAGCAGCTTGGGGGAAAATTCACCCCTCCACTTT.

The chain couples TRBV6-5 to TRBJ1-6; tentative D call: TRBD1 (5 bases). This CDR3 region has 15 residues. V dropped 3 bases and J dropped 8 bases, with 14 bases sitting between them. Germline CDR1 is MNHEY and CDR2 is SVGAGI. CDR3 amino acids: CASSYDRIRDSPLHF. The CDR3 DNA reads TGTGCCAGCAGTTATGACAGAATACGGGATTCACCCCTCCACTTT.

The CDR3 coding sequence is TGTGCCAGCAGCCACAGGGGGCCCGGGGAGCTGTTTTTT. Translated, it gives CASSHRGPGELFF. The genes are TRBV7-3 and TRBJ2-2, with 9 bases identical to TRBD1. J was trimmed by 6 bases and V by 5 bases; bases with no gene match: 1. Germline CDR1 and CDR2: SGHTA and FQGTGA. This CDR3 region has 13 residues.

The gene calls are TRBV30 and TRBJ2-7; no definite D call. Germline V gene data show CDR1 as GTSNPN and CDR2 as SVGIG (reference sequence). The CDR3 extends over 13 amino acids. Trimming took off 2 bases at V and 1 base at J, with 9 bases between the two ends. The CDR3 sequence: CAWSFGPSYEQYF. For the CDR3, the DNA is TGTGCCTGGAGTTTCGGACCATCCTACGAGCAGTACTTC.

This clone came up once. The CDR3 region is CASSLEAPRNTEAFF. CDR3 DNA sequence: TGTGCCAGCAGCTTGGAGGCACCCCGGAACACTGAAGCTTTCTTT. The V gene is TRBV5-6, the J gene TRBJ1-1; D uncertain. Germline loops: CDR1 SGHDT, CDR2 YYEEEE. Trimming removed 0 bases at V and 1 base at J, with 10 bases between. The CDR3 is 15 residues long.

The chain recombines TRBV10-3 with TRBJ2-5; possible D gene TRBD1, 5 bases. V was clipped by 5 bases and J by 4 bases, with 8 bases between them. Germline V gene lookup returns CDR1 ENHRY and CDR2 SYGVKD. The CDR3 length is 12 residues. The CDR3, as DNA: TGTGCCATCAGTCAGGGAAGAGAGACCCAGTACTTC. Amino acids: CAISQGRETQYF.

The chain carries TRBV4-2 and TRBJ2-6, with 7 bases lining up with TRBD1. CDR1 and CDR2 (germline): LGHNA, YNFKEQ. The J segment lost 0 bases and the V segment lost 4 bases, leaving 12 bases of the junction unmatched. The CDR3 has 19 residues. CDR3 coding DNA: TGTGCCAGCAGCCCCAGAGGACAGGCCCAAAGCTCTGGGGCCAACGTCCTGACTTTC. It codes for CASSPRGQAQSSGANVLTF.

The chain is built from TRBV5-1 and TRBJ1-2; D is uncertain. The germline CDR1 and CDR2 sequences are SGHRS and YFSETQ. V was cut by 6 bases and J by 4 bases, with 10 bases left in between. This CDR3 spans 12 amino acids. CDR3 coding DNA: TGCGCCAGCAAAGGAAGTGGCTATGGCTACACCTTC. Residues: CASKGSGYGYTF.

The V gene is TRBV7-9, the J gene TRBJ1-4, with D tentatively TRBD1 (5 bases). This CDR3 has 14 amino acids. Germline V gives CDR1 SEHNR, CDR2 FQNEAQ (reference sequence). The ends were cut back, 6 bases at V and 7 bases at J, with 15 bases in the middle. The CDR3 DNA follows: TGTGCCAGCAGTCAAAGCGGGGGGAGTGAAAAACTGTTTTTT. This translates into CASSQSGGSEKLFF.

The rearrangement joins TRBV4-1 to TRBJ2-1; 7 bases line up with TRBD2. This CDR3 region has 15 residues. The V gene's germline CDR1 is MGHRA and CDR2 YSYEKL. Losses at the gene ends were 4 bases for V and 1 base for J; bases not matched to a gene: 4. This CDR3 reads CASSPVGGSYNEQFF. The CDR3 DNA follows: TGCGCCAGCAGCCCCGTGGGGGGGTCCTACAATGAGCAGTTCTTC.